The sequence of this TCR beta chain was determined in a study of T cells after yellow fever vaccination. This clonotype was recorded many times. TCRdb reanalysed the 5' RACE reads using MiXCR and keeps one entry per CDR3 protein. Here the sample spans 300,000 or so distinct CDR3 sequences, 7.5% to 9.5% being singletons. Trimming took 6 bases from V and 4 from J; bases not matched to a gene: 6. The length of the CDR3 is 14 residues. Germline V CDR1 and CDR2: SNHLY, FYNNEI. This TCR derives from a man in his late teens or twenties who received the YFV17D yellow fever vaccine. Sequences were derived from CD4+ T cells sorted from PBMCs, sampled 5 days after the yellow fever booster vaccination. This chain links TRBV2 with TRBJ1-5; 7 bases are a match to TRBD1. The CDR3 sequence is CASRGDSINQPQHF. DNA of the CDR3: TGTGCCAGCAGGGGGGACAGCATTAATCAGCCCCAGCATTTT.